Given below is one T cell receptor (beta chain) in context. TCRdb's copy holds only in-frame clones and misses some; the assay was immunoSEQ multiplex PCR. This table holds 130,000 to 150,000 clones, approximately 87% found once. The CDR3 has 19 amino acids. The data belong to a study of blood T cell repertoires in COVID-19. Sample: PBMCs or T cells enriched from blood (not recorded which). The genes are TRBV21-1 and TRBJ2-2; TRBD1, the D gene given by the table, was not confirmed from the DNA. TRBV21-1 is assigned pseudogene status. This TCR was sampled from a woman aged 25 to 39 with acute COVID-19. CDR3 nucleotide sequence: TGTGCCAGCAGCAAAGCCGGAAAGATGGACAGGGTCTTTCTCGGGGAGCTGTTTTTT. As protein: CASSKAGKMDRVFLGELFF.